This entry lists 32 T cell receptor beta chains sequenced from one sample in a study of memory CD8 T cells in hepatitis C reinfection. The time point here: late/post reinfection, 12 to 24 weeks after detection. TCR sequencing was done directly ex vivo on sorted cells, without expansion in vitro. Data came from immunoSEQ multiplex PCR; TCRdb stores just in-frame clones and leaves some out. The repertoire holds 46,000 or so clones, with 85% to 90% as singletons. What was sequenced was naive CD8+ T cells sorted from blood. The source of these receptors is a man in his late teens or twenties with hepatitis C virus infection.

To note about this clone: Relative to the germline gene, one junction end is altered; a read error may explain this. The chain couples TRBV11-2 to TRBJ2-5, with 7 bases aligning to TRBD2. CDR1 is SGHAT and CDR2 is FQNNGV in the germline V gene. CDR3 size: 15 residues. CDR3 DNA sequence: TGTGCCAGCAGCTTAACGGGAGGCACTATAGAGGCCCAGTACTTC. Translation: CASSLTGGTIEAQYF.

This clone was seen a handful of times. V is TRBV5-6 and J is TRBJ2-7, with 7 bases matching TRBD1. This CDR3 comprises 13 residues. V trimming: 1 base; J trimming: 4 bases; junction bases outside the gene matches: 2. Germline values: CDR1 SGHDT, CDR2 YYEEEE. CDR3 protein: CASSLIRGYEQYV. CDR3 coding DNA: TGTGCCAGCAGCTTGATCAGGGGGTACGAGCAGTACGTC.

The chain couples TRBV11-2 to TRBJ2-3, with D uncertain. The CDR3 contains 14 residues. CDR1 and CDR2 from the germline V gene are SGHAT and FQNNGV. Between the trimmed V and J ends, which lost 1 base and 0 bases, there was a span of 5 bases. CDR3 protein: CASSLGGSTDTQYF. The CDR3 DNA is TGTGCCAGCAGCTTAGGAGGAAGCACAGATACGCAGTATTTT.

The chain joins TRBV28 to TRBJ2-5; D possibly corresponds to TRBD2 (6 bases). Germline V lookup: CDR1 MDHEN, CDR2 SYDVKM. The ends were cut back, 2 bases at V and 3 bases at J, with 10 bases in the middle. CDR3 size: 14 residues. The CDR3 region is CASSLIGGKETQYF. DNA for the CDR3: TGTGCCAGCAGTTTAATCGGGGGTAAAGAGACCCAGTACTTC.

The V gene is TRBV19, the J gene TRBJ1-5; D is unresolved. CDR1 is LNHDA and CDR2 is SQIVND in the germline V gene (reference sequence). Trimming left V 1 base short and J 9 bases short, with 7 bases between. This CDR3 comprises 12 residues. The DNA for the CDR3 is TGTGCCAGTAGTATAGGGGCCGTGCCCCAGCATTTT. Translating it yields CASSIGAVPQHF.

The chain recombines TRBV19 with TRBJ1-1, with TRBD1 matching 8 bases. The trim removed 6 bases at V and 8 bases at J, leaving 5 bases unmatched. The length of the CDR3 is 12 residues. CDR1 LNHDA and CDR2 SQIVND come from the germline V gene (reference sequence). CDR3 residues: CASSQGAGEAFF. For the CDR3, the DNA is TGTGCCAGTAGCCAGGGGGCCGGAGAAGCTTTCTTT. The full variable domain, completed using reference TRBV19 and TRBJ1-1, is DGGITQSPKYLFRKEGQNVTLSCEQNLNHDAMYWYRQDPGQGLRLIYYSQIVNDFQKGDIAEGYSVSREKKESFPLTVTSAQKNPTAFYLCASSQGAGEAFFGQGTRLTVV.

CDR3 residues: CASSDWTGEDGYTF. DNA for the CDR3: TGTGCCAGCAGTGATTGGACGGGGGAGGATGGCTACACCTTC. J is TRBJ1-2 and V is TRBV6-5, with D perhaps matching TRBD1 (5 bases). The CDR3 is made up of 14 amino acids. CDR1 is MNHEY and CDR2 is SVGAGI in the germline V gene. V was shortened by 5 bases and J by 6 bases, with 16 bases between the two germline ends.

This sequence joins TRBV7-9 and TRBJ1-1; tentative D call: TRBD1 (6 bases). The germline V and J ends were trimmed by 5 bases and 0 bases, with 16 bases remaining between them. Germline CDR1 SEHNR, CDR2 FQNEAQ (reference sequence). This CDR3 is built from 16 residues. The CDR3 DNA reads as TGTGCCAGCAGCCTTCATCCCGGGACAATGAACACTGAAGCTTTCTTT. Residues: CASSLHPGTMNTEAFF.

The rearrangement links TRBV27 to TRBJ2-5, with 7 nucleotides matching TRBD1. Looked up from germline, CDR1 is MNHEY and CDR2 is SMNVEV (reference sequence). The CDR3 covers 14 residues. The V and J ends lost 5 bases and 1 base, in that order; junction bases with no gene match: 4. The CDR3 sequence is CASSPGTVQETQYF. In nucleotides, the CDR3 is TGTGCCAGCAGTCCCGGGACAGTCCAAGAGACCCAGTACTTC.

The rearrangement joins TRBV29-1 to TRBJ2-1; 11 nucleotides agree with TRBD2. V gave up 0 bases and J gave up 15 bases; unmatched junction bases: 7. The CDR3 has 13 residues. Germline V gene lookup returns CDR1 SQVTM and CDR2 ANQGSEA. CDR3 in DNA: TGCAGCGTTGAAGATTCACTAGCGGGGGTCCGGTTCTTC. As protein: CSVEDSLAGVRFF.

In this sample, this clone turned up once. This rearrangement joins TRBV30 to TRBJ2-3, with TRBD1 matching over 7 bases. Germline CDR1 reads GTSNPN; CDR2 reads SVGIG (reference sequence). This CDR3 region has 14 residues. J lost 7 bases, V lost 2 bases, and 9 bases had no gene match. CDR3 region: CAWSTGAPGNTQYF. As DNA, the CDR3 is TGTGCCTGGAGTACAGGGGCCCCGGGGAATACGCAGTATTTT.

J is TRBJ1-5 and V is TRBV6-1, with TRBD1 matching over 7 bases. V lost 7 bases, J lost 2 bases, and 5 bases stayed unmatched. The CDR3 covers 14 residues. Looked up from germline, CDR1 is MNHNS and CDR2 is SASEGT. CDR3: CASNLGQGNQPQHF. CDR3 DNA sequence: TGTGCCAGCAACCTCGGACAGGGCAATCAGCCCCAGCATTTT.

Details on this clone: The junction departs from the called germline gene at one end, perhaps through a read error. The CDR3 protein is CASSTSTNIGELFF. CDR3 nucleotide sequence: TGTGCCAGCAGCACTAGTACGAACATCGGGGAGCTGTTTTTT. The rearrangement joins TRBV9 to TRBJ2-2; D perhaps matches TRBD2 (5 bases). This CDR3 contains 14 residues. Germline CDR1 is SGDLS and CDR2 is YYNGEE. The full variable domain, with the rest looked up from reference TRBV9 and TRBJ2-2, is DSGVTQTPKHLITATGQRVTLRCSPRSGDLSVYWYQQSLDQGLQFLIQYYNGEERAKGNILERFSAQQFPDLHSELNLSSLELGDSALYFCASSTSTNIGELFFGEGSRLTVL.

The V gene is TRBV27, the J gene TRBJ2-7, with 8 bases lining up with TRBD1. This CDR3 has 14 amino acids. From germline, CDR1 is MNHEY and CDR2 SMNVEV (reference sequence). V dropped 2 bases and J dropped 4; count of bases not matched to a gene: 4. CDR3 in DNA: TGTGCCAGCAGTTTAGGACAGGGTTTGTACGAGCAGTACTTC. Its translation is CASSLGQGLYEQYF.

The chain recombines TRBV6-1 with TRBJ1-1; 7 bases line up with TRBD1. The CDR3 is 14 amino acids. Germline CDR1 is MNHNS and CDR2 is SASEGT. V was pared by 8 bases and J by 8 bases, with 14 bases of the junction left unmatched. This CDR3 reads CASADPWTGKEAFF. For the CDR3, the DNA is TGTGCCAGCGCTGACCCTTGGACAGGAAAGGAAGCTTTCTTT.

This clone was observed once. The CDR3 loop is CSARSGSEAFF. CDR3 coding DNA: TGCAGTGCTAGATCGGGGAGTGAAGCTTTCTTT. V gene TRBV20-1 combines with J gene TRBJ1-1, with no clear D. This CDR3 has 11 residues. Trimming took 2 bases from V and 7 from J, leaving 8 bases between them. CDR1 is DFQATT and CDR2 is SNEGSKA in the germline V gene (reference sequence).

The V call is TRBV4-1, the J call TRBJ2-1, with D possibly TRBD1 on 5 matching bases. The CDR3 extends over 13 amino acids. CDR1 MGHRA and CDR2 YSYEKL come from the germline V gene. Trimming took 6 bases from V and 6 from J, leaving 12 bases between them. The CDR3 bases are TGCGCCAGCAGATCCCAGGGTCGCAATGAGCAGTTCTTC. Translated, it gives CASRSQGRNEQFF.

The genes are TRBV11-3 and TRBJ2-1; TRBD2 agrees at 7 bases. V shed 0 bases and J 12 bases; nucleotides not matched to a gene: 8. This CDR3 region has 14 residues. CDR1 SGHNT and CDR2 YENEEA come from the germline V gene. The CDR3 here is CASSLEAGGGGQFF. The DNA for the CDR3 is TGTGCCAGCAGCTTAGAAGCCGGCGGGGGTGGGCAGTTCTTC.

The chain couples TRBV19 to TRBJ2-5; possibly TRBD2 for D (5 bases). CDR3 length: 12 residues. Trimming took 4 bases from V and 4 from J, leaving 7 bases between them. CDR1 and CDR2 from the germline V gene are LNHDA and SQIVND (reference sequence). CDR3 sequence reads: CASSKDSETQYF. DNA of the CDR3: TGTGCCAGTAGTAAGGACTCAGAGACCCAGTACTTC.

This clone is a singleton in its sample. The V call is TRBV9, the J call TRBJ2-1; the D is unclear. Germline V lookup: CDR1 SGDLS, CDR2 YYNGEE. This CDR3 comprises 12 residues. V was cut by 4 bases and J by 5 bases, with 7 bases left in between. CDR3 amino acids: CASSFPNNEQFF. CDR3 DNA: TGTGCCAGCAGCTTCCCCAACAATGAGCAGTTCTTC.

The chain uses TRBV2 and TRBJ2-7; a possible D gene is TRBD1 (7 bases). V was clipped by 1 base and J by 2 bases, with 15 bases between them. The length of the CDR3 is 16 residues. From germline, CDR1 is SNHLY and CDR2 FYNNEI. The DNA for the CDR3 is TGTGCCAGCAGTGAAGGGAGGGGGCTCGCCGCCTACGAGCAGTACTTC. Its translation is CASSEGRGLAAYEQYF. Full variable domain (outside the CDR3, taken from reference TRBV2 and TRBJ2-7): EPEVTQTPSHQVTQMGQEVILRCVPISNHLYFYWYRQILGQKVEFLVSFYNNEISEKSEIFDDQFSVERPDGSNFTLKIRSTKLEDSAMYFCASSEGRGLAAYEQYFGPGTRLTVT.

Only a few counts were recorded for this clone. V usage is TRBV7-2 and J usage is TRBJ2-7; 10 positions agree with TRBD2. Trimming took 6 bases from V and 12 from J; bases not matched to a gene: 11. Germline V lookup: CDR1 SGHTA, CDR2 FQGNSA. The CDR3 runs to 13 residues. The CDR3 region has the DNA TGTGCCAGCAGTTACCCCCCTAGCGGGGGACTGTACGTC. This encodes CASSYPPSGGLYV.

CDR3 sequence (DNA): TGTGCCACCAGCAGCTCTAGCGGGGGGGCAGGGAATGAGCAGTTCTTC. It translates to CATSSSSGGAGNEQFF. The chain has TRBV15 and TRBJ2-1; 12 bases map to TRBD2. Looked up from germline, CDR1 is LNHNV and CDR2 is YYDKDF (reference sequence). V was clipped by 3 bases and J by 7 bases; unmatched bases: 7. The CDR3 totals 16 residues.

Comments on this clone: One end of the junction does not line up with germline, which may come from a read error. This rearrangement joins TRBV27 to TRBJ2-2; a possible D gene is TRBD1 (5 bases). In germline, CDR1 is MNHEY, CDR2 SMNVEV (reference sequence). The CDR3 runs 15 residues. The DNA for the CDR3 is TGTGCCAGCCGTTTTGGCGGACCAGGGACCGGGGAGCTGTTTTTT. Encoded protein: CASRFGGPGTGELFF.

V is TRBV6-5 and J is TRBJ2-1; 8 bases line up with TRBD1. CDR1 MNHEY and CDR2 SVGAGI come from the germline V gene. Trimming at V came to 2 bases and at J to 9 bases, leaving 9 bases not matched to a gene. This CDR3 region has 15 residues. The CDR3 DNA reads TGTGCCAGCAGTTACACAGGGGGAAGTGATGGTGAGCAGTTCTTC. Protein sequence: CASSYTGGSDGEQFF.

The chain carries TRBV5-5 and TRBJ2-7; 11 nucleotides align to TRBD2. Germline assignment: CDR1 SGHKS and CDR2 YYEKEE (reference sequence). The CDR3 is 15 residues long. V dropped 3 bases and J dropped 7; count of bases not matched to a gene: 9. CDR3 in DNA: TGTGCCAGCAGCTCGCTACTAGCGGGGGCGGTGGAGCAGTACGTC. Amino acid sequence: CASSSLLAGAVEQYV.

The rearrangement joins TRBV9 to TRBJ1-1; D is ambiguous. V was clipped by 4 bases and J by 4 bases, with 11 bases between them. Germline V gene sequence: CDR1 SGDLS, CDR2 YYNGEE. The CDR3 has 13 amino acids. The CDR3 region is CASSLGTVTEAFF. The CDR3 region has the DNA TGTGCCAGCAGCCTAGGTACGGTCACTGAAGCTTTCTTT.

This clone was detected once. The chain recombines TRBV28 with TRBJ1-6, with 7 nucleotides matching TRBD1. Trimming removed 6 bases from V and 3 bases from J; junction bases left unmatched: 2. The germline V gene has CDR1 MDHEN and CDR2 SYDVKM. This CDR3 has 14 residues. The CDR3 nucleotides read TGTGCCAGCAGCCGGGACAGCTATAATTCACCCCTCCACTTT. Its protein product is CASSRDSYNSPLHF.

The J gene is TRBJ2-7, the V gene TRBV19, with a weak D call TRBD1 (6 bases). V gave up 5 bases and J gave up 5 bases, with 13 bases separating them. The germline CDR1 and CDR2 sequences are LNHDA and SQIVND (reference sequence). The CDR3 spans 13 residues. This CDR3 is CASSESRQDEQYF. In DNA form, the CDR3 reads TGTGCCAGTAGTGAGTCGCGACAGGACGAGCAGTACTTC.

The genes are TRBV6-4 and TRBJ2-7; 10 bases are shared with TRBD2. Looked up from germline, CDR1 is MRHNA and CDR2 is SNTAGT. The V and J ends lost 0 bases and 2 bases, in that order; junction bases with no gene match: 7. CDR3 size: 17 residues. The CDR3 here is CASSDSTGLAVPYEQYV. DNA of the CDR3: TGTGCCAGCAGTGACTCGACAGGACTAGCGGTGCCCTACGAGCAGTACGTC.

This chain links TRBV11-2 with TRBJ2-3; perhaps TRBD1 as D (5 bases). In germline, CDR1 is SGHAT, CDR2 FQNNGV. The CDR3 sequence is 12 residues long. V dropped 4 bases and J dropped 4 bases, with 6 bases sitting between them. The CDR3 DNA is TGTGCCAGCAGCTCCAGGGCAGATACGCAGTATTTT. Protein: CASSSRADTQYF. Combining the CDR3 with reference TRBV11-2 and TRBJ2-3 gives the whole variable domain EAGVAQSPRYKIIEKRQSVAFWCNPISGHATLYWYQQILGQGPKLLIQFQNNGVVDDSQLPKDRFSAERLKGVDSTLKIQPAKLEDSAVYLCASSSRADTQYFGPGTRLTVL.

CDR3 nucleotide sequence: TGTGCCAGCAGTCCATTGGGGGACAGCTCCTACAATGAGCAGTTCTTC. It specifies CASSPLGDSSYNEQFF. The chain is built from TRBV28 and TRBJ2-1; TRBD1 matches at 7 bases. This CDR3 is 16 amino acids long. V trimming: 5 bases; J trimming: 0 bases; junction bases outside the gene matches: 7. Germline loops: CDR1 MDHEN, CDR2 SYDVKM.